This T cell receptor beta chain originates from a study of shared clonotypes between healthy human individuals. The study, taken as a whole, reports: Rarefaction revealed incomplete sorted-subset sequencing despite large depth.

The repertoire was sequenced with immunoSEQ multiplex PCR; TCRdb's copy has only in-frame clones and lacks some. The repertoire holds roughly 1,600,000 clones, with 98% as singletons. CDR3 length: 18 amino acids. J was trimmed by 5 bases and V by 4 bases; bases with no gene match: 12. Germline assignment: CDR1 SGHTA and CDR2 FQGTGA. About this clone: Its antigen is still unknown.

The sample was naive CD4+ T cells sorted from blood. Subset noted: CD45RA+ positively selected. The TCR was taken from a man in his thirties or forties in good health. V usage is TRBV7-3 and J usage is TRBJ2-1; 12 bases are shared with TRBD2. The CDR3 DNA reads TGTGCCAGCAGCTCAATCGGGCTAGCGGGAGGGCGGGACAATGAGCAGTTCTTC. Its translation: CASSSIGLAGGRDNEQFF.